These T cell receptor beta chains were read from a single sample in a study of cytomegalovirus exposure and HLA in healthy donors. The table came from immunoSEQ multiplex PCR; TCRdb's copy has only in-frame clones and leaves some out. The sample lists approximately 100,000 clones, around four fifths seen once, with about 1.6% in the top ten. The specimen was PBMCs. Receptors were obtained from a man between 45 and 60 years old in good health and CMV-seronegative. Each CDR3 is given with its conserved first and last residue. D genes are given only for firm matches. Not every row has a clone size; where given, it reads once, few, many or a size class.

clone_size j_call d_call v_call cdr3_aa cdr3_nt
few TRBJ2-1 NA TRBV28 CASSSSYFQFF TGTGCCAGCAGTTCGTCCTACTTCCAGTTCTTC
once TRBJ2-1 TRBD1 TRBV7-8 CASTSYRGTYNEQFF TGTGCCAGCACCTCTTACAGGGGAACCTACAATGAGCAGTTCTTC
few TRBJ1-1 NA TRBV5-1 CASRGSGTEAFF TGCGCCAGCAGGGGCAGCGGCACTGAAGCTTTCTTT
NA TRBJ1-4 NA TRBV15 CATSREFLRAANEKLFF TGTGCCACCAGCAGAGAATTCTTGAGGGCGGCCAATGAAAAACTGTTTTTT
NA TRBJ2-6 NA TRBV5-1 CASSRTVLLGANVLTF TGCGCCAGCAGCCGGACAGTTTTGCTGGGGGCCAACGTCCTGACTTTC
NA TRBJ2-1 TRBD2 TRBV7-9 CASSYYLGAGGDNEQFF TGTGCCAGCAGCTATTATCTTGGAGCGGGGGGGGACAATGAGCAGTTCTTC
NA TRBJ1-5 NA TRBV5-1 CASSLVQGPNQPQHF TGCGCCAGCAGCTTGGTGCAGGGGCCTAATCAGCCCCAGCATTTT
NA TRBJ2-1 NA TRBV7-9 CASSRGALYNEQFF TGTGCCAGCAGTCGGGGGGCCCTCTACAATGAGCAGTTCTTC
NA TRBJ1-5 NA TRBV28 CASSSQKTNQPQHF TGTGCCAGCAGTTCCCAAAAGACTAATCAGCCCCAGCATTTT
NA TRBJ1-5 NA TRBV19 CASSRLSGQRNQPQHF TGTGCCAGTAGCCGATTATCCGGACAGCGTAATCAGCCCCAGCATTTT
NA TRBJ1-2 NA TRBV30 CAWRSGEGYTF TGTGCCTGGAGGTCCGGGGAAGGCTACACCTTC
NA TRBJ2-1 TRBD2 TRBV28 CASSSLAGGPGNEQFF TGTGCCAGCAGTTCCCTAGCGGGGGGGCCGGGTAATGAGCAGTTCTTC
few TRBJ1-2 NA TRBV5-5 CASSQSPDSPYGYTF TGTGCCAGCAGCCAAAGTCCCGACAGTCCCTATGGCTACACCTTC
NA TRBJ2-1 NA TRBV5-1 CASSWETGGEQFF TGCGCCAGCAGCTGGGAGACAGGAGGTGAGCAGTTCTTC
NA TRBJ2-2 TRBD2 TRBV2 CATRGGGGATGELFF TGTGCCACCCGTGGCGGGGGGGGAGCCACCGGGGAGCTGTTTTTT
NA TRBJ1-5 NA TRBV18 CASSPRRGGNQPQHF TGTGCCAGCTCACCGCGGAGGGGAGGCAATCAGCCCCAGCATTTT
few TRBJ1-1 TRBD1 TRBV19 CASSVTGEIEAFF TGTGCCAGTAGTGTTACAGGGGAAATAGAAGCTTTCTTT
NA TRBJ1-1 NA TRBV19 CASSIDNGSGAFF TGTGCCAGTAGTATAGATAACGGATCCGGGGCTTTCTTT
NA TRBJ2-3 TRBD1 TRBV19 CASSVGTESDTQYF TGTGCCAGTAGTGTTGGGACAGAATCAGATACGCAGTATTTT
few TRBJ1-6 NA TRBV19 CASSIMPGSNSPLHF TGTGCCAGTAGTATCATGCCAGGTTCAAATTCACCCCTCCACTTT
NA TRBJ2-3 NA TRBV6-1 CAATRLGLTDTQYF TGTGCCGCGACACGGTTGGGGCTTACAGATACGCAGTATTTT
NA TRBJ1-1 NA TRBV2 CASKSRERRTEAFF TGTGCCAGCAAATCGAGGGAACGTCGAACTGAAGCTTTCTTT
NA TRBJ2-1 TRBD2 TRBV29-1 CSVAGPKGEQFF TGCAGCGTAGCGGGACCCAAGGGTGAGCAGTTCTTC
NA TRBJ1-2 TRBD1 TRBV10-3 CAIGEGQNYGYTF TGTGCCATCGGAGAGGGACAGAACTATGGCTACACCTTC
NA TRBJ2-4 TRBD1 TRBV5-1 CASSHGGTGGTKNIQYF TGCGCCAGCAGCCACGGCGGGACAGGGGGGACCAAAAACATTCAGTACTTC
NA TRBJ2-1 TRBD2 TRBV4-3 CASSLGLAGGLNEQFF TGCGCCAGCAGCTTAGGGCTAGCGGGGGGGCTTAATGAGCAGTTCTTC
NA TRBJ2-3 TRBD2 TRBV5-1 CASRSIGGVSLITDTQYF TGCGCCAGCCGTAGTATCGGGGGGGTCTCCTTAATCACAGATACGCAGTATTTT
many TRBJ1-2 NA TRBV7-9 CASSSPGLTNYGYTF TGTGCCAGCAGCTCTCCGGGACTGACTAACTATGGCTACACCTTC
NA TRBJ1-1 NA TRBV5-4 CASSFEGREAFF TGTGCCAGCAGCTTCGAGGGGAGGGAAGCTTTCTTT
NA TRBJ2-7 NA TRBV7-9 CASSSFGGPYEQYF TGTGCCAGCAGTTCCTTCGGGGGGCCCTACGAGCAGTACTTC
NA TRBJ2-7 NA TRBV1 CTSSRRAGRNEQYF TGCACCAGCAGCCGCCGGGCGGGGCGGAACGAGCAGTACTTC
NA TRBJ2-4 NA TRBV20-1 CSALTRTVQYF TGCAGTGCTTTGACTAGGACGGTTCAGTACTTC
NA TRBJ1-6 NA TRBV19 CASSMEGRDSPLHF TGTGCCAGTAGTATGGAGGGGAGGGATTCACCCCTCCACTTT
NA TRBJ2-7 TRBD2 TRBV7-2 CASSLASGGGPYEQYF TGTGCCAGCAGCTTAGCATCCGGGGGAGGGCCCTACGAGCAGTACTTC
NA TRBJ2-1 TRBD2 TRBV29-1 CSVDSSGGDNEQFF TGCAGCGTTGATTCAAGCGGGGGGGACAATGAGCAGTTCTTC
NA TRBJ1-1 TRBD1 TRBV10-3 CAIRGDRGYATEAFF TGTGCCATCAGGGGGGACAGGGGGTATGCGACTGAAGCTTTCTTT
once TRBJ1-1 NA TRBV14 CASSQDGRWRAEAFF TGTGCCAGCAGCCAAGATGGGCGGTGGAGGGCTGAAGCTTTCTTT
NA TRBJ1-6 NA TRBV30 CAWAGRTSFPLHF TGTGCCTGGGCGGGGAGGACCTCTTTCCCCCTCCACTTT
NA TRBJ2-1 NA TRBV18 CASSPLLNEQFF TGTGCCAGCTCACCCCTCCTTAATGAGCAGTTCTTC
few TRBJ1-2 NA TRBV5-4 CASSFPGPVGVYTF TGTGCCAGCAGCTTCCCCGGACCCGTGGGAGTCTACACCTTC
NA TRBJ2-3 TRBD2 TRBV10-3 CAISESRAGADTQYF TGTGCCATCAGTGAGTCGAGGGCGGGGGCAGATACGCAGTATTTT
NA TRBJ2-2 NA TRBV5-1 CASSLGQTNTGELFF TGCGCCAGCAGCTTGGGACAGACCAACACCGGGGAGCTGTTTTTT